Detailed here is one T cell receptor beta chain. The sample comes from a study of T cell responses to AZD1222 COVID-19 vaccine. The CDR3 totals 13 residues. The V end was cut by 0 bases, the J end by 9 bases, with 10 bases between. The germline V gene has CDR1 SGHDT and CDR2 YYEEEE. Repertoires were generated with immunoSEQ multiplex PCR, while TCRdb's copy carries only in-frame clones and drops some. The data contain fewer than 250,000 clones, approximately 92% of them singletons. V is TRBV5-6 and J is TRBJ2-1; D remains unclear. This TCR derives from an adult in good health. Here the sequenced sample was peripheral blood, taken on day 0 of AZD1222 vaccination. CDR3 sequence: CASSLERAGEQFF. CDR3 DNA: TGTGCCAGCAGCTTGGAACGGGCTGGTGAGCAGTTCTTC.